This record looks at one T cell receptor (beta chain) sequence and its context. The germline CDR1 and CDR2 sequences are MNHEY and SVGAGI. The V end lost 0 bases, the J end lost 5 bases, and 7 bases lay between the germline ends. The CDR3 is made up of 14 amino acids. The data stem from a study of response to subunit inactivated influenza vaccine. One entry per CDR3 protein, called by TCRdb with MiXCR from the RT-PCR reads. The sample holds 150,000 to 200,000 distinct CDR3 sequences, about 12% seen once. These data were also reused for a study on T cells expressing NK-cell markers. That report notes: Researchers built TCR beta cDNA using 5'RACE template switching with UMIs. Serological testing identified seven of the eight sequenced donors as HCMV-seropositive and one as seronegative.

The chain recombines TRBV6-5 with TRBJ2-2, with D unclear. The receptor comes from a man over 45 who received an inactivated influenza vaccine. Here the sequenced sample was CD8+ T cells sorted from PBMCs, taken 12 days after vaccination. CDR3 loop: CASSYSVGTGELFF. CDR3 sequence (DNA): TGTGCCAGCAGTTACTCAGTAGGGACCGGGGAGCTGTTTTTT.